Described below is a single T cell receptor beta chain sequence and its context. Combining a sample-barcoded 5' primer with a J-beta primer mix, a second PCR ran for roughly 7 to 12 cycles. TCRdb redid the calling of the 5' RACE reads with MiXCR, one entry per CDR3 protein. The sample has 600,000 to 1,000,000 distinct CDR3 sequences, 58% seen once. The data stem from a study of blood T cells in healthy people across ages. The CDR3 is 15 residues long. V lost 1 base and J lost 5, with 12 bases in between. From germline, CDR1 is SEHNR and CDR2 FQNEAQ (reference sequence). The sequence was collected from a man under 40 in good health. The V call is TRBV7-9, the J call TRBJ2-1, with D unclear. Sequenced sample: blood. The CDR3 nucleotides read TGTGCCAGCAGCTTAGGTTTGGGTAAAAACAATGAGCAGTTCTTC. Its translation: CASSLGLGKNNEQFF.